Given below is one T cell receptor beta chain in context. The antigen this receptor binds is unknown. Base qualities are not provided; no much larger clone lies one nucleotide away. Reading the germline V gene gives CDR1 SGHVS and CDR2 FNYEAQ. For this chain, trimming is 8 bases at the V end and 3 bases at the J end, and the number of junction bases without a gene match is 3. From cysteine to phenylalanine, the CDR3 is 14 amino acids long. Only the CDR3 DNA is retained, 42 bases long and in frame from the first base. Preparation of the library involved the immunoSEQ multiplex PCR assay. T cell repertoires were profiled by deep sequencing of rearranged TCR beta loci, alongside multiparametric flow cytometry. TCRdb carries this immuneACCESS record with in-frame sequences only. Its versions omit some clonotypes, under half of them owing to an unresolved V gene in the studies checked, with the rest unexplained. In this sample the table shows 65,000 to 75,000 clones, about 90% of which occur a single time. Clones ranked in the top ten supply roughly a tenth of the sample.

This entry belongs to a study of lymphopenia after photon versus proton radiotherapy (dated by TCRdb to about 2019). Background for the entire study: The immunological effects of photon versus proton radiation therapy were compared in patients with gastrointestinal tumors who developed high-grade lymphopenia. The study was designed to characterize how the impact on the immune system differs between the two radiation modalities. A cohort of some 20 patients with gastrointestinal tumors who received either photon or proton therapy and subsequently developed lymphopenia was included.

General study outcomes and caveats: Across the cohort, a larger post-nadir drop in TCR diversity was inversely correlated with overall survival time among patients who died. Once the lymphocyte count had reached its nadir, the repertoires of photon-treated patients showed oligoclonal expansion, particularly of CD8+ Temra cells, and this expansion drove the decline in diversity. The survival association was assessed only in patients who died, and better survival with proton therapy was presented by the authors as a possibility rather than a demonstrated result. During treatment, patients who received photon therapy lost naive T cells and TCR diversity and gained effector/memory populations, whereas patients who received proton therapy remained relatively stable.

The receptor chain draws on TRBV7-6 and TRBJ2-3, with 12 bases in between that match TRBD2. This sample comprised peripheral blood, obtained from a patient treated with proton-based radiotherapy. The sequence came from a man older than 75 with esophageal cancer. The CDR3: CASGLAGGTDTQYF. The DNA is TGTGCCAGCGGCCTAGCGGGGGGGACAGATACGCAGTATTTT.